This TCR beta chain was obtained from a study of T cell repertoires in cytomegalovirus infection. On the study more broadly: Based on public TCR beta signatures, there were indications of CMV infection and of a matching HLA type. Regarding the study as a whole: People with CMV and the relevant HLA were identified by cumulative public TCR beta family frequency. Dominating the ex vivo response were TCR beta clonotypes that were CMV-specific and HLA-C-restricted.

A word on this clonotype: The antigen is unknown.

TCRdb analysed the reads with MiXCR anew, one entry per CDR3 protein. The data show almost 300,000 distinct CDR3 sequences, about 8.8% seen once. Germline V gives CDR1 MDHEN, CDR2 SYDVKM. The CDR3 is made up of 16 amino acids. The J segment lost 6 bases and the V segment lost 5 bases, leaving 13 bases of the junction unmatched. Material for sequencing was PBMCs. The chain recombines TRBV28 with TRBJ1-1; TRBD1 matches at 9 bases. The source of this sequence is a human donor in good health (CMV status not recorded). Some clones in this sample may be carry-over from other donors' samples. CDR3 sequence: CASSPGDGTGYAEAFF. CDR3 nucleotide sequence: TGTGCCAGCAGTCCAGGGGATGGGACAGGGTATGCTGAAGCTTTCTTT.